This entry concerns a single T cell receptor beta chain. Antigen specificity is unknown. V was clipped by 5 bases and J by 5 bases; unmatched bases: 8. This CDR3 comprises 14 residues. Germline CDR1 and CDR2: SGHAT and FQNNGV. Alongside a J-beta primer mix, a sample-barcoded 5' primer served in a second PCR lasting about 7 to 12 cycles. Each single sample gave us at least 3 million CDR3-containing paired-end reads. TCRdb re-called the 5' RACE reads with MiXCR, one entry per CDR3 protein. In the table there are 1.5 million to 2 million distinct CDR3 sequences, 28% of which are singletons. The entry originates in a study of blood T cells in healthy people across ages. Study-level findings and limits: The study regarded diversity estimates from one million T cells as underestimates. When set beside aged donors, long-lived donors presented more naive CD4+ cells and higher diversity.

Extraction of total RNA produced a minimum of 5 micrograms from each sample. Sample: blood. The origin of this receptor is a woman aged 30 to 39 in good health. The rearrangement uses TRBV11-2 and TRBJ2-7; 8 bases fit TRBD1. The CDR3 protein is CASSTRTGLDEQYF. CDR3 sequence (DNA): TGTGCCAGCAGCACTCGGACAGGGCTCGACGAGCAGTACTTC.